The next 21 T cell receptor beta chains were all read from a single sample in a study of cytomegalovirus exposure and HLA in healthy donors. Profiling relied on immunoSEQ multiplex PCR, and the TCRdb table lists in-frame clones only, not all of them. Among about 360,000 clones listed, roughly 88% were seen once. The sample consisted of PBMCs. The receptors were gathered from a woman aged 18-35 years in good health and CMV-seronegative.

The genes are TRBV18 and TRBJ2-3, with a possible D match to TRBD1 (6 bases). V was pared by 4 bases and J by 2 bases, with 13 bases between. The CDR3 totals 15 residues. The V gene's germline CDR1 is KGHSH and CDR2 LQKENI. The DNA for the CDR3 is TGTGCCAGCTCACGAACGGACAGCTCCACAGATACGCAGTATTTT. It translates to CASSRTDSSTDTQYF.

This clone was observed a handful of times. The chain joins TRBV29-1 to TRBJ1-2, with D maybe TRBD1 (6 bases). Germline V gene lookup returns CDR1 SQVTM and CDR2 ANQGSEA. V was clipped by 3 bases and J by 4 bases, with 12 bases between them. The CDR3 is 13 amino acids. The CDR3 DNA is TGCAGCGTTGAGGGGGCTGGCGCCTATGGCTACACCTTC. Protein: CSVEGAGAYGYTF.

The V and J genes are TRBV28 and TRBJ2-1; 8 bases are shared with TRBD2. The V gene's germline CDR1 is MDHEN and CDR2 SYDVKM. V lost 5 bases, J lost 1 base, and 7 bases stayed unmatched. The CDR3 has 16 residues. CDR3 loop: CASSPPGGGSYNEQFF. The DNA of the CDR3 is TGTGCCAGCAGTCCCCCGGGGGGGGGATCCTACAATGAGCAGTTCTTC.

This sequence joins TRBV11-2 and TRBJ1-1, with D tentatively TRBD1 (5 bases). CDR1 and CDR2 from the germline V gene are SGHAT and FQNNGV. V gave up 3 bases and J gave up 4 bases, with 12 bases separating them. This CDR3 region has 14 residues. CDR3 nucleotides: TGTGCCAGCAGCTTTTCACGGGGGGGCACTGAAGCTTTCTTT. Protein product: CASSFSRGGTEAFF.

The CDR3 spells CASSLLRTGTYNEQFF. The CDR3 DNA reads TGTGCCAGCAGCCTACTACGCACAGGGACCTACAATGAGCAGTTCTTC. V is TRBV11-2 and J is TRBJ2-1, with D possibly matching TRBD1 (6 bases). There are 16 residues in the CDR3. Trimming shortened V by 5 bases and J by 2 bases, and 16 bases separated the two germline ends. Germline CDR1 and CDR2: SGHAT and FQNNGV.

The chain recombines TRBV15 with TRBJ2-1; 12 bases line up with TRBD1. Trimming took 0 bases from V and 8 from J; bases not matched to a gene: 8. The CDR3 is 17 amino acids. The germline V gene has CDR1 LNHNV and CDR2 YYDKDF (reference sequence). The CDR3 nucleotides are TGTGCCACCAGCAGAGAACTATCGGGACAGGGGGCCTATGAGCAGTTCTTC. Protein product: CATSRELSGQGAYEQFF.

CDR3 sequence reads: CASSLRGSSYNEQFF. CDR3 nucleotide sequence: TGCGCCAGCAGCTTAAGGGGATCCTCCTACAATGAGCAGTTCTTC. This chain links TRBV5-1 with TRBJ2-1; the D gene is possibly TRBD1 (5 bases). Germline CDR1 is SGHRS and CDR2 is YFSETQ. V gave up 2 bases and J gave up 0 bases, with 9 bases separating them. The CDR3 covers 15 residues. The full variable domain, with the rest looked up from reference TRBV5-1 and TRBJ2-1, is KAGVTQTPRYLIKTRGQQVTLSCSPISGHRSVSWYQQTPGQGLQFLFEYFSETQRNKGNFPGRFSGRQFSNSRSEMNVSTLELGDSALYLCASSLRGSSYNEQFFGPGTRLTVL.

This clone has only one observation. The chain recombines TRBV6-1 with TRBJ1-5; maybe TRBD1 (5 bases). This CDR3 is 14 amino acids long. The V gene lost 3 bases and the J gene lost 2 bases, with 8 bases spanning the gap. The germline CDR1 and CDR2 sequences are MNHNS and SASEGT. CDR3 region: CASSDQGRNQPQHF. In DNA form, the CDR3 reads TGTGCCAGCAGTGACCAGGGTCGCAATCAGCCCCAGCATTTT.

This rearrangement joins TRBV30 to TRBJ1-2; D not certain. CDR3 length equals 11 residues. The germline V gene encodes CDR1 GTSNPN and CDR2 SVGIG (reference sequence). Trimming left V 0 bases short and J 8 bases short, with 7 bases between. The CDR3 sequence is CAWSVGSGYTF. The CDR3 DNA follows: TGTGCCTGGAGTGTCGGGTCCGGCTACACCTTC.

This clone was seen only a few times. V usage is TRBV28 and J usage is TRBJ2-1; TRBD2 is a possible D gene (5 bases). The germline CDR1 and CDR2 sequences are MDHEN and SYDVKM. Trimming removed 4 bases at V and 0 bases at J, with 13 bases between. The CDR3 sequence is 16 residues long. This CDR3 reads CASSSREGSSYNEQFF. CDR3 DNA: TGTGCCAGCAGTTCCCGAGAAGGGAGCTCCTACAATGAGCAGTTCTTC.

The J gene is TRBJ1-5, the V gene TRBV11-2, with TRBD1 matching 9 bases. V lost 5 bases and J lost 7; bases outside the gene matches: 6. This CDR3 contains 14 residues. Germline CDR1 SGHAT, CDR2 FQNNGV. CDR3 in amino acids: CASSPTTGGQPQHF. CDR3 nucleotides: TGTGCCAGCAGCCCGACGACAGGGGGACAGCCCCAGCATTTT. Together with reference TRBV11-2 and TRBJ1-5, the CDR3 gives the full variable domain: EAGVAQSPRYKIIEKRQSVAFWCNPISGHATLYWYQQILGQGPKLLIQFQNNGVVDDSQLPKDRFSAERLKGVDSTLKIQPAKLEDSAVYLCASSPTTGGQPQHFGDGTRLSIL.

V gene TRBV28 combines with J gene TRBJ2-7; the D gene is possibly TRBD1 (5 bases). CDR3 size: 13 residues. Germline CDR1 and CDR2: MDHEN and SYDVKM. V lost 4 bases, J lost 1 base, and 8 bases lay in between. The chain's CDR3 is CASSSRVSYEQYF. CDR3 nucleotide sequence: TGTGCCAGCAGTTCCAGGGTTTCCTACGAGCAGTACTTC.

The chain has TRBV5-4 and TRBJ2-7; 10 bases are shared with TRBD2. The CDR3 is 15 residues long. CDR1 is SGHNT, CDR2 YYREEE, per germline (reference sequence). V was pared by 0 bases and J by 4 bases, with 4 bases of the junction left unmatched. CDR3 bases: TGTGCCAGCAGCTTGGGGACTAGCGGCAAGTACGAGCAGTACTTC. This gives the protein CASSLGTSGKYEQYF.

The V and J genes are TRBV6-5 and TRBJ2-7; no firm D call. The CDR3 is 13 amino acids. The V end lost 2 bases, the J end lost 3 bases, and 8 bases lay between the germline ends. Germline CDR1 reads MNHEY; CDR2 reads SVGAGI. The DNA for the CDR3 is TGTGCCAGCAGTTACCACGGCGGCTACGAGCAGTACTTC. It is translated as CASSYHGGYEQYF.

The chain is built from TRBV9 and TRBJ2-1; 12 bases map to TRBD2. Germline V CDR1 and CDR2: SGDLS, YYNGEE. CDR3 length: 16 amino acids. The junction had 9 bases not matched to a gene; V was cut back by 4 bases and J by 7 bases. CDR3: CASSPTSGSLVNEQFF. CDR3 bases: TGTGCCAGCAGCCCGACTAGCGGGAGCTTAGTAAATGAGCAGTTCTTC.

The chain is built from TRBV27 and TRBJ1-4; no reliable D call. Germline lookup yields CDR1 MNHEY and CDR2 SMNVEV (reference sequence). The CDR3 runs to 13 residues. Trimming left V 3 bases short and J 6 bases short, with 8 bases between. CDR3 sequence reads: CASSFSSYEKLFF. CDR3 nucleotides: TGTGCCAGCAGTTTTTCTAGCTATGAAAAACTGTTTTTT.

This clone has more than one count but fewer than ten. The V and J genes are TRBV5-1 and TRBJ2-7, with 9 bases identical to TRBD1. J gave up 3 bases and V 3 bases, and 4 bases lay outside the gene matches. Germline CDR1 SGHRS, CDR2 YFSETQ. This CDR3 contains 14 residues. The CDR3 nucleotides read TGCGCCAGCAGCTCACCGGGACAGGGCTACGAGCAGTACTTC. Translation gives CASSSPGQGYEQYF.

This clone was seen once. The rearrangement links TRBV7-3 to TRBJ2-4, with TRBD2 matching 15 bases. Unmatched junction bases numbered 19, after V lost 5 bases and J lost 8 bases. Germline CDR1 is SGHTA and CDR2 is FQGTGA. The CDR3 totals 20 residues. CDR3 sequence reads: CASSPRTSGGAPPAWDIQYF. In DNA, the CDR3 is TGTGCCAGCAGCCCACGGACTAGCGGGGGGGCTCCCCCGGCCTGGGACATTCAGTACTTC.

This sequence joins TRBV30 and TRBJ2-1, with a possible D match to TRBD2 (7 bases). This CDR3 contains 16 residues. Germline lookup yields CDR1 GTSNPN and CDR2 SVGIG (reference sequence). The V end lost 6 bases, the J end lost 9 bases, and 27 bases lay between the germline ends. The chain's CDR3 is CACLSPGATGRGEQFF. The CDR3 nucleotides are TGTGCCTGCCTTTCCCCCGGGGCCACAGGGAGGGGTGAGCAGTTCTTC.

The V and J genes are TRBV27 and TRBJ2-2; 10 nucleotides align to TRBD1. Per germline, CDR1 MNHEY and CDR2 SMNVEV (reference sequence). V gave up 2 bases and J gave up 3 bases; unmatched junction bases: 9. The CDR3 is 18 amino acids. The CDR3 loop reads CASSLRGTGAMDTGELFF. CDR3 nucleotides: TGTGCCAGCAGTTTAAGAGGGACAGGGGCCATGGACACCGGGGAGCTGTTTTTT.

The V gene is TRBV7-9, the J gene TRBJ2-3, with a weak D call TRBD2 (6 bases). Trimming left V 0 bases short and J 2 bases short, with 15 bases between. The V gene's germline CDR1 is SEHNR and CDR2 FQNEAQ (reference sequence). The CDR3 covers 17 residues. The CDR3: CASSLASDRDFTDTQYF. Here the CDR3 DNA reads TGTGCCAGCAGCTTAGCCTCAGATCGGGACTTCACAGATACGCAGTATTTT.